What follows describes a single T cell receptor beta chain. As defined, naive CD8 cells were CD45RO-negative and positively selected for CCR7, with terminally differentiated effector memory CD45RA+ cells excluded. This specimen comes from a study of shared clonotypes between healthy human individuals. Produced via immunoSEQ multiplex PCR; TCRdb's table is partial and in-frame only. The sample shows some 2 million clones, roughly 95% of them seen only once. Germline V gene sequence: CDR1 GTSNPN, CDR2 SVGIG (reference sequence). J gave up 5 bases and V 2 bases, and 15 bases lay outside the gene matches. This CDR3 region has 17 residues.

Material for sequencing was naive CD8+ T cells sorted from blood. The chain is built from TRBV30 and TRBJ2-5, with 9 bases fitting TRBD1. The TCR was taken from a man aged 18 to 30 in good health. The CDR3 nucleotides read TGTGCCTGGAGTAAACAGGGGGCGCTCCCAGCCGTGGAGACCCAGTACTTC. Its protein product is CAWSKQGALPAVETQYF.